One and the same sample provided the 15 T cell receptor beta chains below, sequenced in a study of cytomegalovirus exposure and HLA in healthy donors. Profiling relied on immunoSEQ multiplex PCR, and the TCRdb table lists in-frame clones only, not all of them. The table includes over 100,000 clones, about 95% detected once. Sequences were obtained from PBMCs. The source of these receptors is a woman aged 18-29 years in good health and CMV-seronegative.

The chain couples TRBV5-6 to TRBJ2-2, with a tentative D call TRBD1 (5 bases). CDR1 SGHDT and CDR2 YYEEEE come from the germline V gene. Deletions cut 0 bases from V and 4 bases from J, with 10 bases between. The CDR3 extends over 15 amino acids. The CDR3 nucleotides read TGTGCCAGCAGCTTGGGCAGGGCCGGCACCGGGGAGCTGTTTTTT. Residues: CASSLGRAGTGELFF.

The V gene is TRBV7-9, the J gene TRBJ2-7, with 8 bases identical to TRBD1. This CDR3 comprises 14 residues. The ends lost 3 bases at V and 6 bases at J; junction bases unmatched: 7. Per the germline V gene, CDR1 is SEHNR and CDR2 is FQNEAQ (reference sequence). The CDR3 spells CASSLTGVFGEQYF. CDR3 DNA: TGTGCCAGCAGCTTGACAGGGGTCTTCGGCGAGCAGTACTTC. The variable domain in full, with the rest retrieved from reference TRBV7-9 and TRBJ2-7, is DTGVSQNPRHKITKRGQNVTFRCDPISEHNRLYWYRQTLGQGPEFLTYFQNEAQLEKSRLLSDRFSAERPKGSFSTLEIQRTEQGDSAMYLCASSLTGVFGEQYFGPGTRLTVT.

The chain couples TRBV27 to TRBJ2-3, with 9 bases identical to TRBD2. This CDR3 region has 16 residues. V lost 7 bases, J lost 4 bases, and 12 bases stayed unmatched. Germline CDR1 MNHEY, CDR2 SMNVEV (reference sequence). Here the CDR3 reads CASTALGREGPDTQYF. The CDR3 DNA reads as TGTGCCAGCACCGCCCTGGGGCGGGAGGGCCCAGATACGCAGTATTTT.

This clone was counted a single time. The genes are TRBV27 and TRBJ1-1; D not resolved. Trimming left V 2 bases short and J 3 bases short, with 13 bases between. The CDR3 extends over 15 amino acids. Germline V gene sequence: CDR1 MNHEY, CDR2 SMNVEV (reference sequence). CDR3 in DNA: TGTGCCAGCAGTTTAGGGAGGAATTCCTACACTGAAGCTTTCTTT. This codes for CASSLGRNSYTEAFF.

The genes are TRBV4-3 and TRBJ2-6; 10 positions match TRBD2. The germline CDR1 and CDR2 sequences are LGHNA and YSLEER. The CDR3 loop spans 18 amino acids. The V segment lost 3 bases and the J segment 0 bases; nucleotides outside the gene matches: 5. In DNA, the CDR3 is TGCGCCAGCAGCCATGCCGGGACTAGCGACTCTGGGGCCAACGTCCTGACTTTC. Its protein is CASSHAGTSDSGANVLTF.

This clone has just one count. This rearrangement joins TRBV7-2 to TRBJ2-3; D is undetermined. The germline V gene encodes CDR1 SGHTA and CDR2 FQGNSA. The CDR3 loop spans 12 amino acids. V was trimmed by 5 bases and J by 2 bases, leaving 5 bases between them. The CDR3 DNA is TGTGCCAGCAGCGCCTACACAGATACGCAGTATTTT. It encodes CASSAYTDTQYF.

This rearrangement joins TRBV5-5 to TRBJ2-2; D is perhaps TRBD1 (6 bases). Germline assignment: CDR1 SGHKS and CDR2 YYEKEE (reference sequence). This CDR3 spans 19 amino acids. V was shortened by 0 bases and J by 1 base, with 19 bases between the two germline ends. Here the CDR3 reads CASSLALIRGPWNTGELFF. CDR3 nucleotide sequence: TGTGCCAGCAGCTTGGCCCTAATCAGGGGCCCCTGGAACACCGGGGAGCTGTTTTTT.

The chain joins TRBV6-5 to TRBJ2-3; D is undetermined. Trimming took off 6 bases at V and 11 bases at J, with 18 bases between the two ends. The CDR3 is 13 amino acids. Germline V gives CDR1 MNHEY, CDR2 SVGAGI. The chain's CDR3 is CASSAPSRPKQYF. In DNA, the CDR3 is TGTGCCAGCAGCGCCCCCTCGCGGCCAAAGCAGTATTTT.

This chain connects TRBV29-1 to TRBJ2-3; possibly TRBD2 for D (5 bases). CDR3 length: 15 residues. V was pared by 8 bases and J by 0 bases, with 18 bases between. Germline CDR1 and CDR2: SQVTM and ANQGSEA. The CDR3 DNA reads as TGCAGCTCAGAGGCGGGCGACTCTAGCACAGATACGCAGTATTTT. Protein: CSSEAGDSSTDTQYF.

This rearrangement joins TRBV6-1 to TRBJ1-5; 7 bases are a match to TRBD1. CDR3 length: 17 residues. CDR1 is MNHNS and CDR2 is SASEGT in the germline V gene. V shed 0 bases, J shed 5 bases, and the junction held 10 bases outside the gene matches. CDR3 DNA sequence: TGTGCCAGCAGTGAAGCGCTCTTAGGGGGCTTGGATCAGCCCCAGCATTTT. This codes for CASSEALLGGLDQPQHF.

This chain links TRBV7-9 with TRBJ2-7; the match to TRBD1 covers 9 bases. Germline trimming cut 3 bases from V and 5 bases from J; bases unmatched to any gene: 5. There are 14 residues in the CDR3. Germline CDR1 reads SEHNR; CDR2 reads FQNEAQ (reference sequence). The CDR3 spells CASSLQGQGNEQYF. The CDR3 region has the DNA TGTGCCAGCAGCTTGCAGGGACAGGGTAACGAGCAGTACTTC. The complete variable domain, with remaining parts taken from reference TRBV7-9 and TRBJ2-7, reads DTGVSQNPRHKITKRGQNVTFRCDPISEHNRLYWYRQTLGQGPEFLTYFQNEAQLEKSRLLSDRFSAERPKGSFSTLEIQRTEQGDSAMYLCASSLQGQGNEQYFGPGTRLTVT.

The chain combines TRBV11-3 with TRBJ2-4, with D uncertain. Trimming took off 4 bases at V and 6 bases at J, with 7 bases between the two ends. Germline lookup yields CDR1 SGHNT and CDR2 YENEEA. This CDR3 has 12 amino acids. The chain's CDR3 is CASSSLGNIQYF. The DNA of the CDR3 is TGTGCCAGCAGCTCCCTCGGAAACATTCAGTACTTC.

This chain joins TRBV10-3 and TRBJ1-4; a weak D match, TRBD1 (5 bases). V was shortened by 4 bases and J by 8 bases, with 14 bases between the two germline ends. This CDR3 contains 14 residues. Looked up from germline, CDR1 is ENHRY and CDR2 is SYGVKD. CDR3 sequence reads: CAISAGLGEEKLFF. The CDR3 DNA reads TGTGCCATCAGTGCGGGACTTGGGGAGGAAAAACTGTTTTTT.

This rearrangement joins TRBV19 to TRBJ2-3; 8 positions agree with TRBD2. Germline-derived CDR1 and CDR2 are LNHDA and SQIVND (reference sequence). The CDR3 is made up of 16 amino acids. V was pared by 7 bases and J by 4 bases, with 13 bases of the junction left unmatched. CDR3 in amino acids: CASKSLRGGLADTQYF. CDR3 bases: TGTGCCAGTAAGAGTTTACGGGGGGGCCTCGCAGATACGCAGTATTTT.

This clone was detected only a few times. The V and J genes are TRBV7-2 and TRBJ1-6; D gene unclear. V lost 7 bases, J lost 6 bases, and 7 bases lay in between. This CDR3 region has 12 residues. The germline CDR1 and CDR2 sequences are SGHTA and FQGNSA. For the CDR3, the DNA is TGTGCCAGCACCTCGTTTAATTCACCCCTCCACTTT. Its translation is CASTSFNSPLHF. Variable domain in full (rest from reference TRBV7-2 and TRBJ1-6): GAGVSQSPSNKVTEKGKDVELRCDPISGHTALYWYRQSLGQGLEFLIYFQGNSAPDKSGLPSDRFSAERTGGSVSTLTIQRTQQEDSAVYLCASTSFNSPLHFGNGTRLTVT.